The TCR beta chain described here comes from a study of STAT3 mutations in large granular lymphocyte leukemia. Study-level information: Roughly half of the longitudinally sequenced T-LGLL patients carried detectable canonical activating STAT3 mutations.

CDR1 LNHNV and CDR2 YYDKDF come from the germline V gene (reference sequence). V was trimmed by 0 bases and J by 8 bases, leaving 10 bases between them. The CDR3 covers 13 residues. With respect to this clone: The target antigen is unknown.

Profiled with immunoSEQ multiplex PCR; TCRdb holds only in-frame clones, not every one. This table holds some 7,000 clones, 45% to 65% found once. Findings of the study overall: In T-cell large granular lymphocyte leukemia, about half of patients showed multiple immunodominant subclonotypes. Persisting codominant clonotypes may have hidden a small pathogenic clone. No sample exists from the first appearance of each clone. In several patients, dominant TCR clone burden exceeded STAT3 mutant burden, suggesting STAT3 mutation arose secondarily.

Input material: peripheral blood mononuclear cells. The chain recombines TRBV15 with TRBJ1-2, with D tentatively TRBD1 (6 bases). This TCR derives from a boy aged 10-17 years with T-cell large granular lymphocyte leukemia. Some clones in this sample may be carry-over from other donors' samples. CDR3 nucleotide sequence: TGTGCCACCAGCAGAGAGAAGGGGGAAGGCTACACCTTC. Protein: CATSREKGEGYTF.